Included here is one T cell receptor (beta chain) sequence, with context. The antigen is not known. In the PCR, 60 Vbeta and 13 Jbeta primers were used. Profiling relied on immunoSEQ multiplex PCR, and the TCRdb table lists in-frame clones only, not all of them. This table lists 130,000 or so clones. CDR1 is MDHEN, CDR2 SYDVKM, per germline. The V gene lost 5 bases and the J gene lost 5 bases, with 16 bases spanning the gap. The CDR3 length is 15 residues. The sample is drawn from a study of cytomegalovirus exposure and HLA in healthy donors. The study's findings and limits: Most TCRs appeared rarely, but some public TCRs recurred in many donors. In a later analysis, the majority of CMV-associated beta chains seemingly showed HLA restriction.

Specimen: PBMCs. This TCR came from a woman in her sixties or seventies in good health and CMV-seronegative. V gene TRBV28 combines with J gene TRBJ2-1, with D maybe TRBD1 (6 bases). In DNA, the CDR3 is TGTGCCAGCAGTCGAGGGGGATCCAGCAACAATGAGCAGTTCTTC. Amino acids: CASSRGGSSNNEQFF.